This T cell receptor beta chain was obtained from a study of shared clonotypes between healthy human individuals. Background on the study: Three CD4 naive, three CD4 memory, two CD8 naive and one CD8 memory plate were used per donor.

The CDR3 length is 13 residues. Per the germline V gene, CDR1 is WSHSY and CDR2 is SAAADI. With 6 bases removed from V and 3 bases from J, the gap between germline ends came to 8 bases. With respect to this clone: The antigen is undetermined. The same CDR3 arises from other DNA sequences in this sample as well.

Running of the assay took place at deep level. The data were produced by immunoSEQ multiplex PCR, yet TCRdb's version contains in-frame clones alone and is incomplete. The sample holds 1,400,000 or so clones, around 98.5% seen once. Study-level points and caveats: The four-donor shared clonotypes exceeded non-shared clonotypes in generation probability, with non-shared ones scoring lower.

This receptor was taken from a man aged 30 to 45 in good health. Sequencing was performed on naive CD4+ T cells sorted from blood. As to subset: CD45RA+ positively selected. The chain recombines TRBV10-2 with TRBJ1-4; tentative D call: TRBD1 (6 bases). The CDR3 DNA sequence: TGCGCCAGCAGGAGACAGGCTAATGAAAAACTGTTTTTT. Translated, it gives CASRRQANEKLFF.